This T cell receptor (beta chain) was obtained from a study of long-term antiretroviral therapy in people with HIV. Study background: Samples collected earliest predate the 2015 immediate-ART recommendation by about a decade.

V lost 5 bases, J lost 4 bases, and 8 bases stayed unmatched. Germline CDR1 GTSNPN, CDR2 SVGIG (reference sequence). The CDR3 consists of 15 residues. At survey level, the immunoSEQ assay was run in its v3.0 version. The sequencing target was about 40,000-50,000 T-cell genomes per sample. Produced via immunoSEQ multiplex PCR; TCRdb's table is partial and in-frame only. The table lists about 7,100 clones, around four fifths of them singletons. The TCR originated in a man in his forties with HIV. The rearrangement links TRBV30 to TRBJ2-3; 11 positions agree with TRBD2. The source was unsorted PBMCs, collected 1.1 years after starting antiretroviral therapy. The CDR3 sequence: CAWDIAGGPADTQYF. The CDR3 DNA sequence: TGTGCCTGGGATATAGCGGGGGGGCCGGCAGATACGCAGTATTTT.